Sequencing of this T cell receptor beta chain was carried out in a study of naive and memory T cell subsets (dated by TCRdb to about 2017). Turning to the overall study: An open-source, UMI-based TCR alpha and beta sequencing pipeline was applied to sorted naive and memory peripheral blood T cell subsets. Complete agreement was observed between the functional CMV T cell responses and the IgG serology results. RNA was DNase-treated and reverse transcribed with TCR constant-region primers, mostly using SuperScript III. The research as a whole found: A power law was followed by TCR abundance, with an exponent that differed between naive and memory subsets but was consistent across the three individuals. Once error correction was done, more than 90% of naive TCR sequences showed up just once, which made the naive abundance distributions much steeper than those of the memory subsets. Each clonotype was defined as a single alpha or beta chain sequence rather than as a paired alpha/beta receptor. The repertoire findings for the naive and memory subsets could not be validated against a ground truth, as none was available. Gini index rose and Shannon and inverse Simpson diversity fell from naive through CM, EM and EMRA in both CD4 and CD8 cells. RNA-based TCR counts may be affected by expression changes linked to T cell activation and differentiation.

Judged by its sample share, this clonotype qualifies as medium-sized (0.01 to 0.1%). Its target antigen remains unknown. Base qualities are not recorded, but no much larger clone differs from it by a single base. Library preparation used UMI-ligation and nested PCR. An equimolar mix of two oligonucleotides covering both TRBC1 and TRBC2 was used as the beta constant-region primer. Four rounds of PCR were used to amplify ligated cDNA, with nested alpha and beta constant-region primers being used together with the SP2 primer. A single-stranded oligonucleotide containing the SP2 primer and a 12-nucleotide UMI was joined to the 3' end of the cDNA by T4 RNA ligase 1. Incubation of the ligation reaction lasted roughly 20-25 hours at 16 degrees C. PCR2 was typically performed as a SYBR Green qPCR and was stopped at a predetermined threshold so that over-amplification was prevented. Every purification after the first one was done using Agencourt AMPure XP magnetic beads. Library amounts were measured by Qubit and library quality was assessed on a TapeStation, where the main peak was expected at around 650 bp. Sequencing of the pooled libraries was done on an Illumina MiSeq using v2 2x251 paired-end kits, which typically yielded roughly 0.9-2.2 million reads per sample. Each sample library was pooled at approximately 4 nM, and about 5-7% PhiX was included to improve cluster recognition. The published analysis was carried out like this. FASTQ reads processed by Demultiplexor were assigned V and J genes by Decombinator through tag matching that tolerated a single base-pair mismatch. By using UMIs, Collapsinator corrected both sequencing errors and the frequency errors caused by PCR heterogeneity. CDR3Translator translated TCRs and extracted CDR3s from the conserved cysteine to the FGXG phenylalanine, flagging non-productive sequences. Gini, Shannon entropy and inverse Simpson indices were calculated on repertoires that had been subsampled to equal numbers of UMI-defined TCRs. Power-law fits to clonotype abundance distributions were performed by maximum likelihood within the linear range. Similar UMI counts, unique TCR numbers and clonal distributions were obtained with the pipeline and with MIGEC on one naive CD8 sample. Repertoires were searched for approximately 7,000 CMV-associated CDR3 sequences compiled from VDJdb and a published dataset. The raw public reads went through TCRdb reprocessing: fastp at Q25, MiXCR clone calling, in-frame beta chains kept. Each entry merges the rows of one CDR3 protein and shows their most common DNA and genes. The V and J calls shown here were made by TCRdb, not taken from the authors' results. The sample table contains several thousand distinct CDR3 sequences; only one count was recorded for 5.2% of them. The top ten clones comprise around 26% of the sample.

Reading from cysteine to phenylalanine, the CDR3 counts 15 amino acids. Only the CDR3 DNA stays, 45 bases, in frame from base 1. Based on the germline V gene, the CDR1 and CDR2 sequences are MNHNS and SASEGT. V is trimmed back by 2 bases and J by 0 bases, and the junction contains 1 base that no gene match accounts for. From the second PCR step onward, the TCR alpha chain libraries and the TCR beta chain libraries were amplified separately. To determine each donor's CMV status, fresh PBMCs were stimulated overnight with CMV viral lysate, and IFNgamma production from CD4+ T cells was then assessed. Using Miltenyi beads, CD4 T cells were first positively selected, and CD8 T cells were then positively selected from the CD4-negative fraction. After staining for CD3, CD4, CD8, CD45RA, CD27 and a live/dead dye, cells were sorted on a BD Aria II into four subsets based on CD45RA and CD27. The sorting gate for effector memory cells was CD45RA-CD27-, and the sorting gate for EMRA cells was CD45RA+CD27-. A few healthy volunteers provided blood, and each donor's sample was split into CD4 and CD8 T cells and then further divided into four differentiation subsets. Approximately 0.13 L of peripheral blood was drawn per donor, and PBMC were isolated by Ficoll-Paque PLUS density-gradient centrifugation. Sorted cells were lysed in RLT buffer, after which RNA was extracted using a Qiagen RNeasy kit and stored at -80 degrees C.

This TCR was sampled from a human donor in good health. The chain is made from TRBV6-1 and TRBJ2-1; 7 nucleotides in the junction match TRBD2. What was sequenced was effector memory CD8+ T cells from blood. The intended sense of this specimen's cell subset or site label: effector memory, CD45RA- CD27-. The CDR3 corresponds to CASSEPGGSYNEQFF. The nucleotide sequence reads TGTGCCAGCAGTGAACCGGGAGGCTCCTACAATGAGCAGTTCTTC.